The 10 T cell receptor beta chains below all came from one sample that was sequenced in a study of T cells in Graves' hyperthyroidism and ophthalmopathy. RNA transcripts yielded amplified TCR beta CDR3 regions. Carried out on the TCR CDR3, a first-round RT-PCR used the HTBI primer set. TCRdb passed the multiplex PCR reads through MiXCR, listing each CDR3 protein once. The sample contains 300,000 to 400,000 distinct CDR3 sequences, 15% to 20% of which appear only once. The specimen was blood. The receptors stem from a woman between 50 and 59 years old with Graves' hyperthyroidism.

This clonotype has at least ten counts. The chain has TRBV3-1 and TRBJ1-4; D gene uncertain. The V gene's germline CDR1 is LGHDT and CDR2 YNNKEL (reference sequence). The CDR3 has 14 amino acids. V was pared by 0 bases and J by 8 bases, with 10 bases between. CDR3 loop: CASSQEQKWEKLFF. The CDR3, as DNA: TGTGCCAGCAGCCAAGAACAGAAGTGGGAAAAACTGTTTTTT.

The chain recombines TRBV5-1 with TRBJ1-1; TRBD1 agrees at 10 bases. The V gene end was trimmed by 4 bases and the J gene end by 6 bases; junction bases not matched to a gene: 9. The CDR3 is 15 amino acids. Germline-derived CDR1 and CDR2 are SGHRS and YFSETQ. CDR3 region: CASSTSGQGNAEAFF. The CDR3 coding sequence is TGCGCCAGCAGCACATCGGGACAGGGGAATGCTGAAGCTTTCTTT. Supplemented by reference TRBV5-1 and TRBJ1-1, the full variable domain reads KAGVTQTPRYLIKTRGQQVTLSCSPISGHRSVSWYQQTPGQGLQFLFEYFSETQRNKGNFPGRFSGRQFSNSRSEMNVSTLELGDSALYLCASSTSGQGNAEAFFGQGTRLTVV.

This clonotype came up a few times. As DNA, the CDR3 is TGCAGTGCCGCGGCAGCCGGGAAAGAGACCCAGTACTTC. Protein sequence: CSAAAAGKETQYF. The rearrangement joins TRBV20-1 to TRBJ2-5; perhaps TRBD2 as D (5 bases). The CDR3 extends over 13 amino acids. Germline loops: CDR1 DFQATT, CDR2 SNEGSKA (reference sequence). V gave up 6 bases and J gave up 3 bases, with 14 bases separating them.

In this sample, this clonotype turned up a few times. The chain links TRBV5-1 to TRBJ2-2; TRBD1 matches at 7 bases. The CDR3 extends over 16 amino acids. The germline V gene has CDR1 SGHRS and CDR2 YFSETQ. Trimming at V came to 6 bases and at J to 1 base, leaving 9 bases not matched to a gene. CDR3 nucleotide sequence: TGCGCCAGCACCACGGAGAGGGGGCAGAACACCGGGGAGCTGTTTTTT. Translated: CASTTERGQNTGELFF.

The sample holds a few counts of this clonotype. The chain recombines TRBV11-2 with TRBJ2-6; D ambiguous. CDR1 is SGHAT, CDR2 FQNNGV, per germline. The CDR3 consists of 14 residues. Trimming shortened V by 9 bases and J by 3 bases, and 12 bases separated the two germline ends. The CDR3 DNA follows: TGTGCCAGTCGACACCCCGGTGGGGCCAACGTCCTGACTTTC. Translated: CASRHPGGANVLTF.

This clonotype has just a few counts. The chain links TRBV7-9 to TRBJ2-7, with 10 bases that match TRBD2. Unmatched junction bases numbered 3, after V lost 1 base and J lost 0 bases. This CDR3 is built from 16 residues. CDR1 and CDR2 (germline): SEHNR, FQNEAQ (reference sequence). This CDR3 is CASSLGPSGSSYEQYF. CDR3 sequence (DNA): TGTGCCAGCAGCTTAGGGCCTAGCGGGAGCTCCTACGAGCAGTACTTC.

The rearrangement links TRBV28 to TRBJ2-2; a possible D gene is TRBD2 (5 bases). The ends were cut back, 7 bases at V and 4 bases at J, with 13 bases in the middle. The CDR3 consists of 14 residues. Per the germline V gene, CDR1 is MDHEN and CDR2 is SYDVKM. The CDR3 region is CASTRDRGTGELFF. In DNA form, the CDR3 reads TGTGCCAGCACCCGAGACCGGGGCACCGGGGAGCTGTTTTTT.

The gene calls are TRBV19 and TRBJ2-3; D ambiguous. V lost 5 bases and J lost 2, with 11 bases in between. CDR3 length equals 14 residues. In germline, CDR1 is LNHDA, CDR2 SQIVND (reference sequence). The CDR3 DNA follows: TGTGCCAGTAGTTCAGAAGGGATCACAGATACGCAGTATTTT. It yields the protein CASSSEGITDTQYF.

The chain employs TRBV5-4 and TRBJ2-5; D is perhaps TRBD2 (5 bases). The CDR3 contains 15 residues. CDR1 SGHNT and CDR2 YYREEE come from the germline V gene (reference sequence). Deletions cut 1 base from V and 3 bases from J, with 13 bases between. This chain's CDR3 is CASSLRRGSEETQYF. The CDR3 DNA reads TGTGCCAGCAGCTTGAGACGGGGTTCCGAAGAGACCCAGTACTTC.

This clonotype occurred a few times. In DNA form, the CDR3 reads TGTGCCAGCAGCAAGGACACAACGGGATATGGCTACACCTTC. The encoded protein is CASSKDTTGYGYTF. This chain uses TRBV9 with TRBJ1-2, with TRBD1 as a possible D gene (5 bases). This CDR3 region has 14 residues. Germline CDR1 reads SGDLS; CDR2 reads YYNGEE. V was shortened by 4 bases and J by 5 bases, with 15 bases between the two germline ends.